These 4 T cell receptor beta chains share one sample of origin, sequenced in a study of cytomegalovirus exposure and HLA in healthy donors. Profiling relied on immunoSEQ multiplex PCR, and the TCRdb table lists in-frame clones only, not all of them. The sample holds some 98,000 clones, around 88% seen once. The sample taken for sequencing was PBMCs. Every receptor here comes from a woman younger than 45 in good health and CMV-seronegative.

The chain has TRBV28 and TRBJ1-2; 9 bases line up with TRBD1. With V trimmed by 5 bases and J by 3 bases, 16 bases remained unmatched. In germline, CDR1 is MDHEN, CDR2 SYDVKM. This CDR3 is 18 amino acids long. The CDR3 DNA sequence: TGTGCCAGCAGTCCCTTGGTGGGCTTTCGGGACAGGGACTATGGCTACACCTTC. Amino acids: CASSPLVGFRDRDYGYTF.

The chain recombines TRBV19 with TRBJ1-1; D possibly corresponds to TRBD1 (5 bases). The CDR3 is made up of 13 amino acids. Germline V gene lookup returns CDR1 LNHDA and CDR2 SQIVND (reference sequence). V lost 7 bases to trimming and J lost 1 base, with 10 bases between them. The CDR3 bases are TGTGCCAGTAAAATTGGGGCGAACACTGAAGCTTTCTTT. This translates into CASKIGANTEAFF.

This chain joins TRBV19 and TRBJ1-1; D gene unclear. The CDR3 extends over 14 amino acids. Trimming removed 6 bases from V and 1 base from J, with 12 bases in between. Germline V gene sequence: CDR1 LNHDA, CDR2 SQIVND (reference sequence). DNA for the CDR3: TGTGCCAGTAGGGGCGAGAGCCGGAACACTGAAGCTTTCTTT. Its protein is CASRGESRNTEAFF.

The chain carries TRBV5-4 and TRBJ2-6; D may be TRBD2 (5 bases). Germline V CDR1 and CDR2: SGHNT, YYREEE (reference sequence). Trimming cost V 0 bases and J 0 bases, with 7 bases left between them. There are 16 residues in the CDR3. CDR3 loop: CASSLVAGSGANVLTF. The CDR3 coding sequence is TGTGCCAGCAGCTTGGTCGCGGGCTCTGGGGCCAACGTCCTGACTTTC.